Presented here are 6 T cell receptor beta chains from one specimen sequenced in a study of blood T cell repertoires in COVID-19. Method: immunoSEQ multiplex PCR; TCRdb's copy keeps in-frame clones and lacks some. The table includes some 180,000 clones, approximately 85% detected once. Sequenced: PBMCs or T cells enriched from blood (not recorded which). These TCRs come from a man aged 35-49 years who had recovered from COVID-19.

This clone was seen just once. The chain joins TRBV9 to TRBJ2-5, with unresolved D. CDR1 is SGDLS and CDR2 is YYNGEE in the germline V gene. Trimming shortened V by 0 bases and J by 1 base, and 13 bases separated the two germline ends. The CDR3 is made up of 16 amino acids. As DNA, the CDR3 is TGTGCCAGCAGCGTAGCTGTAGTGGGCAGCCAAGAGACCCAGTACTTC. This encodes CASSVAVVGSQETQYF.

This clone was recorded once. The chain joins TRBV10-2 to TRBJ1-1, with D tentatively TRBD1 (5 bases). Germline V CDR1 and CDR2: WSHSY, SAAADI. V lost 0 bases to trimming and J lost 5 bases, with 10 bases between them. The CDR3 loop spans 14 amino acids. The CDR3 sequence is CASSESGGVTEAFF. The CDR3 DNA reads as TGCGCCAGCAGTGAGTCGGGGGGGGTGACTGAAGCTTTCTTT.

This clone has only one observation. The genes are TRBV5-1 and TRBJ1-6; tentative D call: TRBD1 (6 bases). The CDR3 has 12 amino acids. Germline V gene sequence: CDR1 SGHRS, CDR2 YFSETQ. V lost 4 bases and J lost 7, with 6 bases in between. DNA of the CDR3: TGCGCCAGCAGCCAGGGGAATTCACCCCTCCACTTT. It yields the protein CASSQGNSPLHF.

The DNA for the CDR3 is TGTGCCAGCAGTTGGAGGGGCGATAATTCACCCCTCCACTTT. It translates to CASSWRGDNSPLHF. V usage is TRBV28 and J usage is TRBJ1-6; a possible D gene is TRBD1 (5 bases). The V end lost 4 bases, the J end lost 5 bases, and 9 bases lay between the germline ends. Germline V gene lookup returns CDR1 MDHEN and CDR2 SYDVKM. This CDR3 comprises 14 residues.

The chain has TRBV9 and TRBJ1-2, with D perhaps matching TRBD1 (5 bases). The V and J ends lost 3 bases and 4 bases respectively, with 16 bases between them. Looked up from germline, CDR1 is SGDLS and CDR2 is YYNGEE. CDR3 length equals 15 residues. The DNA for the CDR3 is TGTGCCAGCAGCGCACCGGGGGGGTTTGGCTATGGCTACACCTTC. It translates to CASSAPGGFGYGYTF. Full variable domain (rest looked up from reference TRBV9 and TRBJ1-2): DSGVTQTPKHLITATGQRVTLRCSPRSGDLSVYWYQQSLDQGLQFLIQYYNGEERAKGNILERFSAQQFPDLHSELNLSSLELGDSALYFCASSAPGGFGYGYTFGSGTRLTVV.

The chain joins TRBV5-1 to TRBJ2-7, with 7 bases identical to TRBD1. Per germline, CDR1 SGHRS and CDR2 YFSETQ. This CDR3 has 15 residues. V was pared by 5 bases and J by 0 bases, with 8 bases of the junction left unmatched. The CDR3 nucleotides are TGCGCCAGCAGGGTCGGTTCAGGGGGCTCCTACGAGCAGTACTTC. Protein product: CASRVGSGGSYEQYF.